This TCR beta chain appears in the sequencing data of a study of post-analysis software for immune sequencing data. Germline lookup yields CDR1 MDHEN and CDR2 SYDVKM. This CDR3 is built from 15 residues. V dropped 6 bases and J dropped 0 bases, with 11 bases sitting between them. Unique molecular identifiers featured in each of the TCR beta cDNA libraries. Yield was some 540,000 cDNA molecules from approximately 0.91 to 9.4 million T cells. TCRdb re-called the PCR reads through MiXCR, storing one row per CDR3 protein. The sample records around 770,000 distinct CDR3 sequences, more than 45% being singletons. With regard to this clonotype: Its antigen is as yet unknown.

Study-wide results and caveats: Five or six TRBV segments appeared more often in patients than in controls, and TRBV5-6, TRBV5-1 and TRBV20-1 were among these.

The TCR originated in a girl between 10 and 17 years old with multiple sclerosis. The chain couples TRBV28 to TRBJ2-2; weak D call: TRBD2 (6 bases). The sequenced sample was blood. CDR3 nucleotides: TGTGCCAGCAGGCCCGGGGGTACGAACACCGGGGAGCTGTTTTTT. Protein product: CASRPGGTNTGELFF.